Each of the 16 T cell receptor beta chains below was sequenced from the same sample in a study of beta chain features in type 1 diabetes (dated by TCRdb to the late 2010s). To prepare the library, the immunoSEQ multiplex PCR assay was applied. All of the isolated RNA was reverse transcribed with the High Capacity cDNA Reverse Transcription Kit, so expressed TCRB transcripts were sequenced. Entries here come from immuneACCESS through TCRdb and include only in-frame sequences with V and J called. Some clones fail to appear in such tables; in the studies checked, an unresolved V gene covers under half of the shortfall, and the cause of the remainder is unknown. The sample table contains under 900,000 clones; only one count was recorded for about 17% of them. 0.02% to 0.025% of the sample goes to the ten largest clones. Sequenced material: naive CD4+ T cells from blood. The cell subset or site label, read with the paper, signifies: true naive CD4+ T cells. The receptor set was obtained from a young woman in good health.

The rearrangement links TRBV29-1 to TRBJ2-1, with D tentatively TRBD2 (5 bases). The V end lost 7 bases, the J end lost 4 bases, and 20 bases lay between the germline ends. Per germline, CDR1 SQVTM and CDR2 ANQGSEA. The CDR3 is made up of 15 amino acids. The CDR3: CSALPGAEAYNEQFF. DNA for the CDR3: TGCAGCGCCCTCCCCGGTGCGGAGGCGTACAATGAGCAGTTCTTC.

In its sample, this clone was seen a few times. The chain has TRBV7-9 and TRBJ1-2; the D gene is possibly TRBD1 (5 bases). The V end lost 2 bases, the J end lost 8 bases, and 12 bases lay between the germline ends. This CDR3 is built from 13 residues. Germline CDR1 SEHNR, CDR2 FQNEAQ (reference sequence). This CDR3 reads CASSLNRQLGYTF. DNA for the CDR3: TGTGCCAGCAGCTTAAACAGACAGCTCGGCTACACCTTC.

This clone occurred a few times. This rearrangement joins TRBV4-3 to TRBJ2-1; 12 nucleotides agree with TRBD2. Germline CDR1 is LGHNA and CDR2 is YSLEER. V lost 6 bases, J lost 8 bases, and 8 bases stayed unmatched. The CDR3 spans 15 residues. This CDR3 is CASSLLAGGQDEQFF. The DNA for the CDR3 is TGCGCCAGCAGTCTACTAGCGGGAGGTCAGGATGAGCAGTTCTTC.

This clone has a handful of counts. The chain links TRBV10-3 to TRBJ2-2; tentatively, D is TRBD2 (6 bases). CDR1 and CDR2 (germline): ENHRY, SYGVKD. Trimming left V 7 bases short and J 9 bases short, with 18 bases between. This CDR3 contains 14 residues. CDR3 loop: CAITRGEIGRELFF. The CDR3 DNA reads TGTGCCATCACCCGCGGGGAGATTGGCCGGGAGCTGTTTTTT.

The rearrangement links TRBV5-6 to TRBJ1-2, with D possibly TRBD1 on 5 matching bases. Germline CDR1 is SGHDT and CDR2 is YYEEEE. V shed 1 base and J shed 0 bases, with 16 bases lying between them. The length of the CDR3 is 17 residues. The CDR3 reads CASSLRDSALANYGYTF. CDR3 nucleotides: TGTGCCAGCAGCTTGCGAGACAGCGCGCTAGCTAACTATGGCTACACCTTC.

This clone was seen a few times. The genes are TRBV4-2 and TRBJ2-1; D is unclear. This CDR3 has 16 residues. The ends were cut back, 4 bases at V and 4 bases at J, with 17 bases in the middle. CDR1 is LGHNA, CDR2 YNFKEQ, per germline. CDR3 nucleotide sequence: TGTGCCAGCAGCCTCCTGGGGAAACTACATTACAATGAGCAGTTCTTC. Its protein is CASSLLGKLHYNEQFF.

This clone has just a few counts. This chain links TRBV7-9 with TRBJ2-1; 13 bases agree with TRBD2. V was pared by 4 bases and J by 7 bases, with 10 bases of the junction left unmatched. The CDR3 has 17 amino acids. Germline lookup yields CDR1 SEHNR and CDR2 FQNEAQ (reference sequence). The CDR3 is CASSSPGLAGLRNEQFF. CDR3 sequence (DNA): TGTGCCAGCAGCTCCCCGGGACTAGCGGGACTACGGAATGAGCAGTTCTTC.

The chain combines TRBV7-9 with TRBJ2-3; TRBD2 matches 8 bases. This CDR3 has 16 residues. Germline trimming cut 2 bases from V and 2 bases from J; bases unmatched to any gene: 6. The germline CDR1 and CDR2 sequences are SEHNR and FQNEAQ (reference sequence). In DNA form, the CDR3 reads TGTGCCAGCAGCTTATTGGTAGCGGGAAACACAGATACGCAGTATTTT. It specifies CASSLLVAGNTDTQYF.

The rearrangement joins TRBV18 to TRBJ2-1, with 11 bases identical to TRBD2. V trimming: 4 bases; J trimming: 6 bases; junction bases outside the gene matches: 5. The germline CDR1 and CDR2 sequences are KGHSH and LQKENI. The CDR3 has 15 amino acids. Written as DNA, the CDR3 is TGTGCCAGCTCACTGACTAGCGGGACAATCAATGAGCAGTTCTTC. Its translation: CASSLTSGTINEQFF.

This clone was seen a few times. The same CDR3 can be traced to other DNA sequences in this sample. V and J are TRBV7-2 and TRBJ1-1; 7 bases line up with TRBD1. In germline, CDR1 is SGHTA, CDR2 FQGNSA. V gave up 5 bases and J gave up 3 bases; unmatched junction bases: 6. The CDR3 has 14 amino acids. In nucleotides, the CDR3 is TGTGCCAGCAGCAAACAGGGGAGGGACACTGAAGCTTTCTTT. Protein sequence: CASSKQGRDTEAFF.

The rearrangement links TRBV6-5 to TRBJ2-7; D possibly corresponds to TRBD1 (5 bases). Germline-derived CDR1 and CDR2 are MNHEY and SVGAGI. This CDR3 comprises 15 residues. V was trimmed by 6 bases and J by 1 base, leaving 16 bases between them. CDR3 nucleotide sequence: TGTGCCAGCAGGAACGACAGAGGCAGGTCCTACGAGCAGTACTTC. Translating gives CASRNDRGRSYEQYF.

This clone showed up many times. The chain joins TRBV21-1 to TRBJ2-5. TRBV21-1 is listed as a pseudogene. The CDR3 runs to 15 residues. The CDR3 spells CASSKAVAERETQYF. The CDR3 bases are TGTGCCAGCAGCAAAGCGGTGGCAGAACGGGAGACCCAGTACTTC.

This clone was counted between two and nine times. V usage is TRBV5-1 and J usage is TRBJ1-1; 7 positions match TRBD1. The CDR3 spans 17 residues. Losses at the gene ends were 0 bases for V and 1 base for J; bases not matched to a gene: 9. Per the germline V gene, CDR1 is SGHRS and CDR2 is YFSETQ. CDR3 nucleotide sequence: TGCGCCAGCAGCTTGGGTACAGGGGTTGTGAGGAACACTGAAGCTTTCTTT. Translated, it gives CASSLGTGVVRNTEAFF.

On this clone itself: Other DNA variants within this sample encode the same CDR3. J is TRBJ2-2 and V is TRBV18, with a weak D call TRBD2 (6 bases). Looked up from germline, CDR1 is KGHSH and CDR2 is LQKENI. The CDR3 covers 13 residues. V was shortened by 3 bases and J by 4 bases, with 6 bases between the two germline ends. The CDR3 DNA follows: TGTGCCAGCTCACCGGGGGGCACCGGGGAGCTGTTTTTT. Protein product: CASSPGGTGELFF.

This sequence joins TRBV27 and TRBJ2-1; possibly TRBD1 or TRBD2 for D (5 bases each). Germline-derived CDR1 and CDR2 are MNHEY and SMNVEV (reference sequence). The CDR3 loop spans 14 amino acids. Trimming pared 5 bases from V and 10 bases from J, leaving 18 bases between. The CDR3 sequence: CASSIGTPPREQFF. The CDR3 nucleotides are TGTGCCAGCAGTATCGGGACGCCCCCCAGGGAGCAGTTCTTC.

This rearrangement joins TRBV5-4 to TRBJ1-2, with unresolved D. The CDR3 is made up of 13 amino acids. Looked up from germline, CDR1 is SGHNT and CDR2 is YYREEE (reference sequence). The V end lost 3 bases, the J end lost 0 bases, and 6 bases lay between the germline ends. The CDR3 spells CASSSTANYGYTF. The CDR3 DNA sequence: TGTGCCAGCAGCTCCACAGCTAACTATGGCTACACCTTC.